Each of the 20 T cell receptor beta chains below was sequenced from the same sample in a study of OX40 agonist ivuxolimab in advanced cancers. The method was immunoSEQ multiplex PCR; TCRdb's version includes in-frame clones alone and lacks a portion of them. The sample records 20,000 to 30,000 clones, more than 75% being singletons. Sequencing was performed on CD4+ or CD8+ T cells sorted from blood, taken in a trial of the OX40 agonist ivuxolimab. The source is an adult with an advanced solid tumor such as melanoma, head and neck, liver or kidney cancer.

The chain joins TRBV4-1 to TRBJ2-1, with D perhaps matching TRBD2 (6 bases). This CDR3 is 15 amino acids long. Trimming took 8 bases from V and 7 from J, leaving 21 bases between them. Per germline, CDR1 MGHRA and CDR2 YSYEKL. CDR3 loop: CASRSPGTGKNEQFF. CDR3 in DNA: TGCGCCAGCCGAAGCCCTGGGACTGGCAAGAATGAGCAGTTCTTC.

This rearrangement joins TRBV4-1 to TRBJ2-1; 11 positions match TRBD2. CDR1 MGHRA and CDR2 YSYEKL come from the germline V gene. Losses at the gene ends were 4 bases for V and 3 bases for J; bases not matched to a gene: 5. The CDR3 has 16 amino acids. The CDR3 DNA is TGCGCCAGCAGCCCGGGACTAGCGGATTACTACAATGAGCAGTTCTTC. Translated, it gives CASSPGLADYYNEQFF.

The V gene is TRBV5-1, the J gene TRBJ2-2; the D gene could be TRBD1 or TRBD2 (6 bases each). The CDR3 loop spans 16 amino acids. Germline lookup yields CDR1 SGHRS and CDR2 YFSETQ. V lost 1 base to trimming and J lost 2 bases, with 12 bases between them. DNA of the CDR3: TGCGCCAGCAGCTTGTTATCCGGGGGCAACACCGGGGAGCTGTTTTTT. Translated, it gives CASSLLSGGNTGELFF.

The chain is built from TRBV5-6 and TRBJ2-1, with D unclear. Trimming stripped 1 base from V and 2 bases from J, with 19 bases between. Germline CDR1 reads SGHDT; CDR2 reads YYEEEE. This CDR3 has 18 residues. Here the CDR3 DNA reads TGTGCCAGCAGCTTGTTGACCGCTCCGACGAGCCCCTACAATGAGCAGTTCTTC. Its translation is CASSLLTAPTSPYNEQFF.

The chain combines TRBV5-8 with TRBJ1-5; D not certain. The V end was cut by 4 bases, the J end by 6 bases, with 20 bases between. Looked up from germline, CDR1 is SGHTS and CDR2 is YDEGEE. This CDR3 has 16 residues. DNA of the CDR3: TGTGCCAGCAGCCGACTGGGTCTCGTTGTTGGTCAGCCCCAGCATTTT. Translation gives CASSRLGLVVGQPQHF.

The chain joins TRBV19 to TRBJ1-3; 7 bases map to TRBD1. The CDR3 runs 16 residues. Germline V CDR1 and CDR2: LNHDA, SQIVND (reference sequence). Trimming cost V 6 bases and J 0 bases; bases outside gene matches: 8. The CDR3, as DNA: TGTGCCAGTAGCCTCGACAGGGCCAACTCTGGAAACACCATATATTTT. Residues: CASSLDRANSGNTIYF. The full variable domain, completed using reference TRBV19 and TRBJ1-3, is DGGITQSPKYLFRKEGQNVTLSCEQNLNHDAMYWYRQDPGQGLRLIYYSQIVNDFQKGDIAEGYSVSREKKESFPLTVTSAQKNPTAFYLCASSLDRANSGNTIYFGEGSWLTVV.

The V gene is TRBV11-2, the J gene TRBJ2-7; 7 bases are shared with TRBD2. This CDR3 contains 13 residues. CDR1 and CDR2 (germline): SGHAT, FQNNGV. V lost 5 bases, J lost 6 bases, and 7 bases stayed unmatched. This CDR3 is CASSGRTSGEQYF. For the CDR3, the DNA is TGTGCCAGCAGCGGGCGGACTAGTGGCGAGCAGTACTTC.

The sample holds one count of this clone. The V and J genes are TRBV10-2 and TRBJ2-3; the match to TRBD2 covers 11 bases. V was pared by 5 bases and J by 2 bases, with 6 bases of the junction left unmatched. This CDR3 is built from 16 residues. Germline CDR1 is WSHSY and CDR2 is SAAADI. The chain's CDR3 is CASSTRLAGTTDTQYF. CDR3 nucleotide sequence: TGCGCCAGCAGTACCCGACTAGCGGGGACCACAGATACGCAGTATTTT.

This chain connects TRBV5-1 to TRBJ2-3; the D is unclear. Per the germline V gene, CDR1 is SGHRS and CDR2 is YFSETQ. V was pared by 0 bases and J by 0 bases, with 8 bases between. This CDR3 has 15 amino acids. The CDR3 reads CASSLAGVSTDTQYF. The CDR3 region has the DNA TGCGCCAGCAGCTTGGCCGGAGTGAGCACAGATACGCAGTATTTT.

This sequence joins TRBV6-5 and TRBJ1-2; D is unclear. The CDR3 totals 13 residues. Trimming left V 8 bases short and J 4 bases short, with 14 bases between. The germline V gene has CDR1 MNHEY and CDR2 SVGAGI. The CDR3 loop is CASRPYSGYGYTF. CDR3 nucleotides: TGTGCCAGCCGACCTTATAGCGGCTATGGCTACACCTTC.

This chain's CDR3 is CASTPGVLNEQFF. The CDR3 bases are TGTGCCAGCACTCCGGGGGTTCTCAATGAGCAGTTCTTC. The rearrangement links TRBV6-5 to TRBJ2-1; possibly TRBD2 for D (6 bases). Germline assignment: CDR1 MNHEY and CDR2 SVGAGI. The CDR3 loop spans 13 amino acids. Trimming took 7 bases from V and 6 from J, leaving 13 bases between them.

The chain has TRBV6-5 and TRBJ2-7; perhaps TRBD2 as D (6 bases). V was clipped by 5 bases and J by 5 bases, with 16 bases between them. This CDR3 region has 14 residues. Germline-derived CDR1 and CDR2 are MNHEY and SVGAGI. The CDR3 nucleotides are TGTGCCAGCAGTGAGGGAGGAAATGGGGACGAGCAGTACTTC. The encoded protein is CASSEGGNGDEQYF.

This clone was seen only once. The chain combines TRBV19 with TRBJ2-1; D is uncertain. The V and J ends lost 3 bases and 8 bases respectively, with 5 bases between them. Germline-derived CDR1 and CDR2 are LNHDA and SQIVND (reference sequence). The CDR3 is made up of 11 amino acids. In DNA form, the CDR3 reads TGTGCCAGTAGTATTGTTGATGAGCAGTTCTTC. This gives the protein CASSIVDEQFF.

The chain employs TRBV7-2 and TRBJ2-1, with 9 nucleotides matching TRBD2. Germline V gene data show CDR1 as SGHTA and CDR2 as FQGNSA. The CDR3 extends over 12 amino acids. J gave up 14 bases and V 0 bases, and 2 bases lay outside the gene matches. CDR3 loop: CASSLASSGEFF. The CDR3 coding sequence is TGTGCCAGCAGCTTAGCGTCTAGCGGGGAGTTCTTC.

V is TRBV6-5 and J is TRBJ1-2, with 9 nucleotides matching TRBD1. The CDR3 is 15 residues long. The trim removed 7 bases at V and 4 bases at J, leaving 10 bases unmatched. Germline V lookup: CDR1 MNHEY, CDR2 SVGAGI. CDR3 sequence reads: CASNNQQGARYGYTF. CDR3 sequence (DNA): TGTGCCAGCAATAATCAACAGGGGGCACGCTATGGCTACACCTTC.

This chain links TRBV4-3 with TRBJ1-6; D not resolved. The CDR3 is made up of 16 amino acids. Looked up from germline, CDR1 is LGHNA and CDR2 is YSLEER. Between the trimmed V and J ends, which lost 3 bases and 0 bases, there was a span of 9 bases. The CDR3: CASSHRASSYNSPLHF. CDR3 DNA: TGCGCCAGCAGCCATAGGGCAAGCTCCTATAATTCACCCCTCCACTTT.

The chain couples TRBV7-8 to TRBJ1-1; TRBD1 agrees at 8 bases. V shed 1 base and J 10 bases; nucleotides not matched to a gene: 5. Germline CDR1 reads SGHVS; CDR2 reads FQNEAQ. The CDR3 extends over 13 amino acids. The CDR3 DNA is TGTGCCAGCAGCTTAGGACAGGGGAGAGGAGCTTTCTTT. This translates into CASSLGQGRGAFF.

The chain uses TRBV6-1 and TRBJ1-1, with 7 bases fitting TRBD1. Germline CDR1 and CDR2: MNHNS and SASEGT. Unmatched junction bases numbered 1, after V lost 6 bases and J lost 0 bases. This CDR3 is built from 13 residues. CDR3 amino acids: CASRTGVNTEAFF. In DNA, the CDR3 is TGTGCCAGCAGAACAGGGGTGAACACTGAAGCTTTCTTT.

This clone was recorded only once. The chain recombines TRBV11-2 with TRBJ1-3; 8 positions match TRBD1. Germline CDR1 and CDR2: SGHAT and FQNNGV. This CDR3 comprises 16 residues. Trimming removed 5 bases from V and 2 bases from J; junction bases left unmatched: 8. The CDR3: CASSAQGAQTGNTIYF. CDR3 DNA sequence: TGTGCCAGCAGCGCCCAGGGGGCCCAAACTGGAAACACCATATATTTT.

CDR3 in amino acids: CASSSTVGLAGPYEQYF. In nucleotides, the CDR3 is TGTGCCAGCAGCTCGACCGTTGGTCTAGCGGGACCCTACGAGCAGTACTTC. This sequence joins TRBV7-6 and TRBJ2-7, with TRBD2 identical over 9 bases. V was clipped by 4 bases and J by 2 bases; unmatched bases: 12. From germline, CDR1 is SGHVS and CDR2 FNYEAQ. This CDR3 comprises 17 residues. The complete variable domain, with remaining parts taken from reference TRBV7-6 and TRBJ2-7, reads GAGVSQSPRYKVTKRGQDVALRCDPISGHVSLYWYRQALGQGPEFLTYFNYEAQQDKSGLPNDRFSAERPEGSISTLTIQRTEQRDSAMYRCASSSTVGLAGPYEQYFGPGTRLTVT.